Detailed here is one TCR beta chain. The antigen is undetermined. This sample stems from a study of cytomegalovirus exposure and HLA in healthy donors. The PCR made use of 60 Vbeta and 13 Jbeta primers. Libraries were prepared by immunoSEQ multiplex PCR; TCRdb keeps only in-frame clonotypes and omits some of them. The sample includes about 160,000 clones. V was pared by 8 bases and J by 5 bases, with 13 bases of the junction left unmatched. The CDR3 has 15 residues. CDR1 and CDR2 from the germline V gene are MNHNS and SASEGT. Points from the study as a whole: TCR beta chain V- and J-gene trimming was linked, in a later analysis, to a missense variant in DCLRE1C.

This sequence originates from a man aged 25 to 45 in good health and CMV-seronegative. Sequencing was carried out using PBMCs. The chain links TRBV6-1 to TRBJ2-3; 7 bases are a match to TRBD2. For the CDR3, the DNA is TGTGCCAGCGACCCGGGGGGACGAGGTAGAGATACGCAGTATTTT. As protein: CASDPGGRGRDTQYF.